The 15 T cell receptor beta chains below were found in one sample sequenced in a study of Ad26.COV2.S vaccination and SARS-CoV-2 variants. Assay used: immunoSEQ multiplex PCR; TCRdb lists only in-frame clones, some missing. The top ten clones hold under 4% of a sample with hundreds of thousands of clones, around 87% of them seen once. Treatment defined: approximately 18 received Ad26.COV2.S at low or high dose, single or two shots; about 5 received placebo; per-sample allocation not given. After the first vaccine or placebo injection, samples were drawn on day 63. The source was peripheral blood, collected in a trial of Ad26.COV2.S vaccine versus placebo. These TCRs come from a person between 18 and 65 years old who received the Ad26.COV2.S COVID-19 vaccine or a placebo.

The count of this clone is one. The rearrangement joins TRBV27 to TRBJ1-2, with 10 bases aligning to TRBD1. Germline V gene lookup returns CDR1 MNHEY and CDR2 SMNVEV (reference sequence). After removal of 5 bases from V and 10 bases from J, the junction contained 7 bases not matched to a gene. The CDR3 is 13 residues long. Here the CDR3 DNA reads TGTGCCAGCAGTGCTCCGGGACAGGGGTCCTACACCTTC. It specifies CASSAPGQGSYTF.

The CDR3 DNA follows: TGTGCCAGCAGTTTGATGGGGGGGCGCGAGCAGTTCTTC. Translating it yields CASSLMGGREQFF. This rearrangement joins TRBV28 to TRBJ2-1; possible D gene TRBD2, 7 bases. V lost 3 bases and J lost 10, with 13 bases in between. CDR3 length equals 13 residues. Germline loops: CDR1 MDHEN, CDR2 SYDVKM. Filled out from reference TRBV28 and TRBJ2-1, the complete variable domain reads DVKVTQSSRYLVKRTGEKVFLECVQDMDHENMFWYRQDPGLGLRLIYFSYDVKMKEKGDIPEGYSVSREKKERFSLILESASTNQTSMYLCASSLMGGREQFFGPGTRLTVL.

The genes are TRBV16 and TRBJ1-1; D call uncertain. Per germline, CDR1 KGHSY and CDR2 FQNENV. V was shortened by 0 bases and J by 6 bases, with 14 bases between the two germline ends. The CDR3 runs to 15 residues. In nucleotides, the CDR3 is TGTGCCAGCAGCCAATCTCCGCCCGGTGGGGCTGAAGCTTTCTTT. Protein product: CASSQSPPGGAEAFF.

This chain links TRBV5-1 with TRBJ2-4; the match to TRBD2 covers 12 bases. The V gene's germline CDR1 is SGHRS and CDR2 YFSETQ. The CDR3 has 17 residues. J was trimmed by 0 bases and V by 3 bases; bases with no gene match: 4. CDR3 residues: CASSSGTSGLAKNIQYF. Here the CDR3 DNA reads TGCGCCAGCAGCTCGGGGACTAGCGGGTTAGCCAAAAACATTCAGTACTTC.

The gene calls are TRBV15 and TRBJ1-4; 9 bases align to TRBD1. From germline, CDR1 is LNHNV and CDR2 YYDKDF (reference sequence). With V trimmed by 3 bases and J by 3 bases, 8 bases remained unmatched. The CDR3 contains 17 residues. Here the CDR3 reads CATSRGRQGGSNEKLFF. The CDR3 DNA is TGTGCCACCAGCAGGGGTAGACAGGGGGGTTCTAATGAAAAACTGTTTTTT.

The rearrangement uses TRBV25-1 and TRBJ1-2; D remains ambiguous. Germline V CDR1 and CDR2: MGHDK, SYGVNS. This CDR3 is built from 13 residues. V shed 5 bases and J shed 8 bases, with 15 bases lying between them. CDR3 residues: CASSSLSTFGYTF. CDR3 DNA sequence: TGTGCCAGCAGTTCCCTATCGACCTTCGGCTACACCTTC.

The genes are TRBV27 and TRBJ2-7; 7 nucleotides align to TRBD1. CDR1 and CDR2 (germline): MNHEY, SMNVEV (reference sequence). Germline trimming cut 5 bases from V and 3 bases from J; bases unmatched to any gene: 7. This CDR3 comprises 14 residues. CDR3 region: CASSVRQGYYEQYF. DNA of the CDR3: TGTGCCAGCAGTGTTAGACAGGGTTACTACGAGCAGTACTTC.

The chain links TRBV9 to TRBJ2-2, with 9 bases matching TRBD2. Losses at the gene ends were 1 base for V and 6 bases for J; bases not matched to a gene: 13. CDR3 size: 18 residues. Germline CDR1 and CDR2: SGDLS and YYNGEE. The CDR3 sequence is CASSVPAGGPPRAGELFF. CDR3 bases: TGTGCCAGCAGCGTACCAGCGGGGGGTCCCCCGAGGGCCGGGGAGCTGTTTTTT.

V usage is TRBV7-9 and J usage is TRBJ2-7; a weak D match, TRBD2 (5 bases). The V gene lost 3 bases and the J gene lost 3 bases, with 12 bases spanning the gap. From germline, CDR1 is SEHNR and CDR2 FQNEAQ (reference sequence). The CDR3 runs to 14 residues. The CDR3 sequence: CASSFKGRGYEQYF. The CDR3 DNA reads TGTGCCAGCAGCTTCAAAGGTCGGGGCTACGAGCAGTACTTC.

The V gene is TRBV5-1, the J gene TRBJ1-4, with a tentative D call TRBD1 (5 bases). V was shortened by 5 bases and J by 7 bases, with 21 bases between the two germline ends. This CDR3 has 16 amino acids. Germline loops: CDR1 SGHRS, CDR2 YFSETQ. The DNA of the CDR3 is TGCGCCAGCAGTCTCCGGGGGGACGCTGGCAGTGAAAAACTGTTTTTT. This codes for CASSLRGDAGSEKLFF.

The J gene is TRBJ2-7, the V gene TRBV27; D remains unclear. Trimming pared 0 bases from V and 2 bases from J, leaving 8 bases between. The CDR3 sequence is 14 residues long. Germline CDR1 MNHEY, CDR2 SMNVEV (reference sequence). CDR3 DNA: TGTGCCAGCAGTTTATCCCCGTACACCTACGAGCAGTACTTC. It is translated as CASSLSPYTYEQYF.

The rearrangement joins TRBV7-2 to TRBJ1-1, with 10 nucleotides matching TRBD1. The CDR3 has 13 amino acids. Germline loops: CDR1 SGHTA, CDR2 FQGNSA. V trimming: 8 bases; J trimming: 4 bases; junction bases outside the gene matches: 4. The CDR3 spells CASGGQGGTEAFF. The CDR3, as DNA: TGTGCCAGCGGAGGACAGGGGGGCACTGAAGCTTTCTTT.

V usage is TRBV24-1 and J usage is TRBJ1-2; no clear D. V lost 7 bases and J lost 1, with 9 bases in between. CDR3 size: 13 residues. Germline CDR1 KGHDR, CDR2 SFDVKD. The CDR3 sequence is CATRRHLNYGYTF. CDR3 bases: TGTGCCACCAGGCGACACCTTAACTATGGCTACACCTTC.

CDR3 protein: CASRKDRGPYNEQFF. As DNA, the CDR3 is TGTGCCAGTAGGAAGGACAGGGGGCCCTACAATGAGCAGTTCTTC. V gene TRBV19 combines with J gene TRBJ2-1, with 11 bases aligning to TRBD1. CDR1 is LNHDA, CDR2 SQIVND, per germline (reference sequence). The CDR3 covers 15 residues. The trim removed 6 bases at V and 2 bases at J, leaving 3 bases unmatched.

V is TRBV19 and J is TRBJ1-1; a weak D match, TRBD1 (5 bases). V was clipped by 7 bases and J by 5 bases, with 14 bases between them. Looked up from germline, CDR1 is LNHDA and CDR2 is SQIVND (reference sequence). The length of the CDR3 is 13 residues. As DNA, the CDR3 is TGTGCCAGTATTGGGGACGGGTGGACTGAAGCTTTCTTT. It translates to CASIGDGWTEAFF. Filled out from reference TRBV19 and TRBJ1-1, the complete variable domain reads DGGITQSPKYLFRKEGQNVTLSCEQNLNHDAMYWYRQDPGQGLRLIYYSQIVNDFQKGDIAEGYSVSREKKESFPLTVTSAQKNPTAFYLCASIGDGWTEAFFGQGTRLTVV.